This entry describes one T cell receptor (beta chain). Its antigen is unknown. This entry comes from a study of CD8+CD57+ T cells in acquired aplastic anemia. Across the whole study: The mean DNA yield obtained from sorted CD4+ and CD8+ cells came to around 3 ug. Overall study findings and caveats: The number of CD8+ CDR3 sequences shared by patients and controls was twenty-nine.

This CDR3 spans 13 amino acids. V lost 6 bases and J lost 5, with 13 bases in between. The V gene's germline CDR1 is MNHEY and CDR2 SMNVEV (reference sequence). Profiling of TCR beta VDJ combinations and CDR3 sequences used genomic DNA as template. TCRdb passed the reads through MiXCR, listing each CDR3 protein once. The sample lists about 180,000 distinct CDR3 sequences; 63% were seen once. In patients chosen for sequencing, flow cytometry had shown CD8+CD57+ cell expansion. The chain has TRBV27 and TRBJ1-1; TRBD1 might be the D (5 bases). The specimen sequenced was sorted CD4+, CD8+, or CD8+CD57+ T cells (not recorded which) from PBMCs. The receptor's source is a human donor with aplastic anemia. The CDR3 sequence: CASRQSGGTEAFF. The CDR3, as DNA: TGTGCCAGCAGACAATCGGGGGGTACTGAAGCTTTCTTT.